The sequence of this T cell receptor (beta chain) was determined in a study of T cell responses to AZD1222 COVID-19 vaccine. Study-wide points: Clonal diversity was possibly underestimated, and white British individuals and females predominated among donors. Rises in breadth and depth of Spike-specific TCRs came after two AZD1222 doses. The CD4 TCRs associated with vaccination extended across spike and predominated at 160-218 and 743-854. The repertoires were collected only after the peak T cell response.

The method was immunoSEQ multiplex PCR; TCRdb's version includes in-frame clones alone and lacks a portion of them. The sample comprises under 170,000 clones, 80% to 95% of which are singletons, and around 3.1% rests with the top ten. Details on this clone: As yet, its antigen is unknown.

The V end lost 7 bases, the J end lost 4 bases, and 13 bases lay between the germline ends. CDR3 length: 13 amino acids. CDR1 is LGHDT and CDR2 is YNNKEL in the germline V gene (reference sequence). The rearrangement links TRBV3-1 (or the pseudogene TRBV3-2) to TRBJ1-1; D is perhaps TRBD1 (5 bases). The sequencing here drew on peripheral blood, taken 28 days after the second AZD1222 dose. The source of this sequence is an adult who received the AZD1222 COVID-19 vaccine. The CDR3 protein is CASTRPGGTEAFF. The CDR3 nucleotides are TGTGCCAGCACCCGGCCCGGGGGCACTGAAGCTTTCTTT.